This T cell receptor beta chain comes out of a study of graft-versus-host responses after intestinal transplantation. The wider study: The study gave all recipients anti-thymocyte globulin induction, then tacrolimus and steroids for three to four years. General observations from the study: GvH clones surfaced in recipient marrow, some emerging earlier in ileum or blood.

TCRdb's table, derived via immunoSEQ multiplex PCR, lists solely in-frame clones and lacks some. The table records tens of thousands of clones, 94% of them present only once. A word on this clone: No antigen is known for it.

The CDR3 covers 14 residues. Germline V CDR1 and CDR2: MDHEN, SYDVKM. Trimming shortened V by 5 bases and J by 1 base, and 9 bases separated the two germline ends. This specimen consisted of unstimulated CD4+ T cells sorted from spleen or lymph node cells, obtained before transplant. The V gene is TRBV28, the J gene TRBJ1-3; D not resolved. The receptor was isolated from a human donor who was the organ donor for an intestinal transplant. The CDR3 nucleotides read TGTGCCAGCAGTATTGGAACGTCTGGAAACACCATATATTTT. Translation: CASSIGTSGNTIYF.